This passage covers 27 T cell receptor beta chains from one sample sequenced in a study of shared clonotypes between healthy human individuals. TCRdb keeps only in-frame clones here, not all; method: immunoSEQ multiplex PCR. This sample has over a million clones, with about 77% found just once. Sequences were obtained from memory CD4+ T cells sorted from blood. Subset denoted: CD45RA-negative fraction. The source is a man between 18 and 29 years old in good health.

The CDR3 DNA sequence: TGCGCCAGCAGCCCAGGCTTTGCTAGCGGAAACTACGAGCAGTACTTC. Protein product: CASSPGFASGNYEQYF. This chain links TRBV4-1 with TRBJ2-7; 7 bases fit TRBD2. There are 16 residues in the CDR3. V was clipped by 4 bases and J by 3 bases; unmatched bases: 12. Germline CDR1 reads MGHRA; CDR2 reads YSYEKL.

V gene TRBV19 combines with J gene TRBJ1-5, with D unresolved. V was trimmed by 3 bases and J by 0 bases, leaving 6 bases between them. CDR3 size: 14 residues. Per germline, CDR1 LNHDA and CDR2 SQIVND (reference sequence). The CDR3 reads CASSMAVSNQPQHF. In DNA form, the CDR3 reads TGTGCCAGTAGTATGGCGGTTAGCAATCAGCCCCAGCATTTT. Using reference TRBV19 and TRBJ1-5 for the parts outside the CDR3, the full variable domain is DGGITQSPKYLFRKEGQNVTLSCEQNLNHDAMYWYRQDPGQGLRLIYYSQIVNDFQKGDIAEGYSVSREKKESFPLTVTSAQKNPTAFYLCASSMAVSNQPQHFGDGTRLSIL.

This CDR3 reads CAWTRTGRGEQYF. Written as DNA, the CDR3 is TGTGCCTGGACCCGGACAGGGAGGGGCGAGCAGTACTTC. The chain links TRBV30 to TRBJ2-7; weak D call: TRBD1 (8 bases). The CDR3 runs 13 residues. In germline, CDR1 is GTSNPN, CDR2 SVGIG (reference sequence). Trimming shortened V by 4 bases and J by 6 bases, and 16 bases separated the two germline ends.

J is TRBJ2-2 and V is TRBV4-3; possibly TRBD1 or TRBD2 for D (6 bases each). V was cut by 0 bases and J by 6 bases, with 20 bases left in between. This CDR3 region has 18 residues. Germline lookup yields CDR1 LGHNA and CDR2 YSLEER. The chain's CDR3 is CASSQERGALLSAGELFF. DNA of the CDR3: TGCGCCAGCAGCCAAGAAAGGGGGGCACTACTAAGCGCCGGGGAGCTGTTTTTT.

This rearrangement joins TRBV19 to TRBJ1-3; no definite D call. V was clipped by 8 bases and J by 0 bases, with 14 bases between them. CDR3 length: 15 residues. Per the germline V gene, CDR1 is LNHDA and CDR2 is SQIVND (reference sequence). The CDR3 is CASGPWKSSGNTIYF. In nucleotides, the CDR3 is TGTGCCAGTGGCCCCTGGAAGTCCTCTGGAAACACCATATATTTT. The whole variable domain, filled in from reference TRBV19 and TRBJ1-3, reads DGGITQSPKYLFRKEGQNVTLSCEQNLNHDAMYWYRQDPGQGLRLIYYSQIVNDFQKGDIAEGYSVSREKKESFPLTVTSAQKNPTAFYLCASGPWKSSGNTIYFGEGSWLTVV.

This chain links TRBV28 with TRBJ2-5; possibly TRBD1 or TRBD2 for D (6 bases each). Germline V gene lookup returns CDR1 MDHEN and CDR2 SYDVKM. This CDR3 contains 14 residues. V lost 7 bases and J 5 bases, leaving 17 bases between the germline ends. CDR3 amino acids: CASTQRWRGETQYF. The CDR3 DNA reads TGTGCCAGCACTCAGCGTTGGAGGGGGGAGACCCAGTACTTC.

This clone has ten or more counts. The rearrangement joins TRBV11-3 to TRBJ2-2, with TRBD1 matching over 8 bases. The CDR3 has 16 amino acids. Germline V gene sequence: CDR1 SGHNT, CDR2 YENEEA. The J segment lost 0 bases and the V segment lost 5 bases, leaving 5 bases of the junction unmatched. The chain's CDR3 is CASSPGTGSNTGELFF. DNA for the CDR3: TGTGCCAGCAGCCCCGGGACAGGTTCGAACACCGGGGAGCTGTTTTTT. Full variable domain (missing parts from reference TRBV11-3 and TRBJ2-2): EAGVVQSPRYKIIEKKQPVAFWCNPISGHNTLYWYLQNLGQGPELLIRYENEEAVDDSQLPKDRFSAERLKGVDSTLKIQPAELGDSAVYLCASSPGTGSNTGELFFGEGSRLTVL.

V gene TRBV30 combines with J gene TRBJ1-6; 8 nucleotides align to TRBD1. This CDR3 is 15 amino acids long. The V gene end was trimmed by 1 base and the J gene end by 6 bases; junction bases not matched to a gene: 5. Germline V CDR1 and CDR2: GTSNPN, SVGIG (reference sequence). CDR3 loop: CAWSADRGTNSPLHF. In nucleotides, the CDR3 is TGTGCCTGGAGTGCAGACAGGGGCACTAATTCACCCCTCCACTTT.

The chain links TRBV11-2 to TRBJ2-1; TRBD2 matches 15 bases. This CDR3 spans 16 amino acids. The ends lost 1 base at V and 12 bases at J; junction bases unmatched: 7. The germline CDR1 and CDR2 sequences are SGHAT and FQNNGV. CDR3 nucleotide sequence: TGTGCCAGCAGCTTAGGGACTAGCGGGAGGGCCCAGGTGCAGTTCTTC. This gives the protein CASSLGTSGRAQVQFF.

The chain carries TRBV6-6 and TRBJ1-6, with TRBD1 matching over 7 bases. Germline assignment: CDR1 MNHNY and CDR2 SVGAGI (reference sequence). The CDR3 has 12 residues. The ends lost 6 bases at V and 9 bases at J; junction bases unmatched: 2. The CDR3 protein is CASSNRGSPLHF. The CDR3 coding sequence is TGTGCCAGCAGCAACAGGGGTTCACCCCTCCACTTT.

This clone was found a few times. This rearrangement joins TRBV21-1 to TRBJ1-6; the D call of TRBD1 is as the table states it, not checked on the DNA. TRBV21-1 has pseudogene status. This CDR3 is built from 15 residues. The CDR3 sequence is CASSKAPGANSPLHF. CDR3 DNA sequence: TGTGCCAGCAGCAAAGCTCCAGGGGCTAATTCACCCCTCCACTTT.

The rearrangement uses TRBV5-1 and TRBJ1-6, with a weak D call TRBD1 (6 bases). This CDR3 has 14 amino acids. CDR1 SGHRS and CDR2 YFSETQ come from the germline V gene. V gave up 4 bases and J gave up 7 bases, with 12 bases separating them. CDR3 region: CASSAEGGNSPLHF. CDR3 nucleotide sequence: TGCGCCAGCAGCGCCGAAGGGGGGAATTCACCCCTCCACTTT.

This clone was counted a few times. The chain recombines TRBV5-1 with TRBJ2-7, with D unresolved. Per germline, CDR1 SGHRS and CDR2 YFSETQ. The CDR3 is 13 residues long. The V end lost 4 bases, the J end lost 4 bases, and 12 bases lay between the germline ends. DNA of the CDR3: TGCGCCAGCAGCCCCTCAACCGGATACGAGCAGTACTTC. Translated, it gives CASSPSTGYEQYF.

This clone was observed a handful of times. V and J are TRBV5-1 and TRBJ1-5, with D possibly being TRBD1 (5 bases). This CDR3 region has 15 residues. V lost 2 bases to trimming and J lost 2 bases, with 11 bases between them. Germline CDR1 is SGHRS and CDR2 is YFSETQ. CDR3 coding DNA: TGCGCCAGCAGCTTCTTAGGGGAACGCAATCAGCCCCAGCATTTT. This gives the protein CASSFLGERNQPQHF.

V gene TRBV19 combines with J gene TRBJ1-3, with TRBD1 matching 9 bases. Germline CDR1 is LNHDA and CDR2 is SQIVND (reference sequence). The CDR3 sequence is 15 residues long. Trimming took 9 bases from V and 3 from J; bases not matched to a gene: 9. The CDR3 DNA follows: TGTGCCAGCCGAACCGGGACAGGGAGTGGAAACACCATATATTTT. It codes for CASRTGTGSGNTIYF. Together with reference TRBV19 and TRBJ1-3, the CDR3 gives the full variable domain: DGGITQSPKYLFRKEGQNVTLSCEQNLNHDAMYWYRQDPGQGLRLIYYSQIVNDFQKGDIAEGYSVSREKKESFPLTVTSAQKNPTAFYLCASRTGTGSGNTIYFGEGSWLTVV.

This clone turned up a few times. V is TRBV2 and J is TRBJ2-1; D gene uncertain. The CDR3 consists of 13 residues. Germline CDR1 is SNHLY and CDR2 is FYNNEI. The V end lost 6 bases, the J end lost 8 bases, and 14 bases lay between the germline ends. The chain's CDR3 is CASRVSFVDEQFF. Written as DNA, the CDR3 is TGTGCCAGCAGAGTCTCGTTTGTCGATGAGCAGTTCTTC.

The CDR3 nucleotides are TGCGCCAGCAGCCCTCAGACCGGGATCACCCAAGAGACCCAGTACTTC. This codes for CASSPQTGITQETQYF. The chain uses TRBV5-1 and TRBJ2-5; D possibly corresponds to TRBD2 (5 bases). Germline V CDR1 and CDR2: SGHRS, YFSETQ. The ends were cut back, 4 bases at V and 1 base at J, with 17 bases in the middle. CDR3 length: 16 residues.

V is TRBV6-1 and J is TRBJ2-7; 9 nucleotides line up with TRBD1. Germline CDR1 reads MNHNS; CDR2 reads SASEGT. This CDR3 is built from 17 residues. The V and J ends lost 1 base and 6 bases, in that order; junction bases with no gene match: 13. CDR3 coding DNA: TGTGCCAGCAGTGAAGGGACGAGGACAGGGGTATTTAGCGAGCAGTACTTC. Translating gives CASSEGTRTGVFSEQYF.

The gene calls are TRBV5-1 and TRBJ2-1; 8 nucleotides agree with TRBD2. Per the germline V gene, CDR1 is SGHRS and CDR2 is YFSETQ. Germline trimming cut 5 bases from V and 0 bases from J; bases unmatched to any gene: 4. This CDR3 is built from 15 residues. CDR3 residues: CASSSAGDSYNEQFF. The CDR3 coding sequence is TGCGCCAGCAGTTCAGCGGGAGACTCCTACAATGAGCAGTTCTTC.

The rearrangement uses TRBV7-6 and TRBJ2-5; TRBD2 aligns across 12 bases. Germline CDR1 is SGHVS and CDR2 is FNYEAQ. The CDR3 contains 17 residues. The V and J ends lost 0 bases and 5 bases, in that order; junction bases with no gene match: 7. This chain's CDR3 is CASSLAATSGRWETQYF. For the CDR3, the DNA is TGTGCCAGCAGCTTAGCGGCGACTAGCGGGAGATGGGAGACCCAGTACTTC. The full variable domain, with the rest looked up from reference TRBV7-6 and TRBJ2-5, is GAGVSQSPRYKVTKRGQDVALRCDPISGHVSLYWYRQALGQGPEFLTYFNYEAQQDKSGLPNDRFSAERPEGSISTLTIQRTEQRDSAMYRCASSLAATSGRWETQYFGPGTRLLVL.

This chain connects TRBV5-1 to TRBJ2-6; perhaps TRBD2 as D (5 bases). CDR1 SGHRS and CDR2 YFSETQ come from the germline V gene. The CDR3 has 16 amino acids. Trimming stripped 4 bases from V and 2 bases from J, with 13 bases between. The chain's CDR3 is CASSPFGGAGANVLTF. The CDR3, as DNA: TGCGCCAGCAGCCCTTTCGGAGGCGCTGGGGCCAACGTCCTGACTTTC.

In regard to this clone: This sample also contains other DNA sequences that code for the same CDR3. The chain employs TRBV5-4 and TRBJ2-7; 7 positions agree with TRBD1. This CDR3 has 13 amino acids. Germline CDR1 SGHNT, CDR2 YYREEE (reference sequence). The V gene end was trimmed by 0 bases and the J gene end by 7 bases; junction bases not matched to a gene: 4. The chain's CDR3 is CASSLDRGREQYF. In nucleotides, the CDR3 is TGTGCCAGCAGCTTGGATAGGGGGCGAGAGCAGTACTTC. The full variable domain, rest sourced from reference TRBV5-4 and TRBJ2-7, is ETGVTQSPTHLIKTRGQQVTLRCSSQSGHNTVSWYQQALGQGPQFIFQYYREEENGRGNFPPRFSGLQFPNYSSELNVNALELDDSALYLCASSLDRGREQYFGPGTRLTVT.

In regard to this clone: Mismatch with germline at one junction end may stem from a read error. The J gene is TRBJ1-1, the V gene TRBV7-7, with D unresolved. Germline V CDR1 and CDR2: SSHAT, FNYEAQ (reference sequence). This CDR3 region has 13 residues. The CDR3 is CASSLAEGEEAFF. The CDR3 region has the DNA TGTGCTAGCAGCTTAGCGGAGGGAGAAGAAGCTTTCTTT.

The chain combines TRBV7-6 with TRBJ2-7; 9 bases align to TRBD2. Trimming at V came to 3 bases and at J to 3 bases, leaving 9 bases not matched to a gene. The CDR3 runs 16 residues. Germline lookup yields CDR1 SGHVS and CDR2 FNYEAQ. CDR3: CASSFSGGSGSYEQYF. The CDR3 nucleotides are TGTGCCAGCAGCTTCAGCGGCGGTAGCGGGAGCTACGAGCAGTACTTC.

The chain combines TRBV29-1 with TRBJ1-5; TRBD1 aligns across 7 bases. Unmatched junction bases numbered 8, after V lost 8 bases and J lost 4 bases. Germline loops: CDR1 SQVTM, CDR2 ANQGSEA. This CDR3 comprises 13 residues. The CDR3 DNA sequence: TGCAGCACCCGGGACAGCCCAAATCAGCCCCAGCATTTT. It is translated as CSTRDSPNQPQHF.

V gene TRBV5-1 combines with J gene TRBJ1-1; D is perhaps TRBD1 (6 bases). This CDR3 spans 13 amino acids. The ends were cut back, 6 bases at V and 1 base at J, with 10 bases in the middle. The germline V gene encodes CDR1 SGHRS and CDR2 YFSETQ. The CDR3 is CASILQGNTEAFF. The CDR3, as DNA: TGCGCCAGCATCTTACAGGGGAACACTGAAGCTTTCTTT. Together with reference TRBV5-1 and TRBJ1-1, the CDR3 gives the full variable domain: KAGVTQTPRYLIKTRGQQVTLSCSPISGHRSVSWYQQTPGQGLQFLFEYFSETQRNKGNFPGRFSGRQFSNSRSEMNVSTLELGDSALYLCASILQGNTEAFFGQGTRLTVV.

V and J are TRBV2 and TRBJ1-5; unclear D gene. The germline CDR1 and CDR2 sequences are SNHLY and FYNNEI. V was trimmed by 10 bases and J by 7 bases, leaving 20 bases between them. The CDR3 length is 14 residues. CDR3 region: CATQAGGLNQPQHF. DNA of the CDR3: TGTGCCACCCAGGCGGGAGGGTTGAACCAGCCCCAGCATTTT.